This passage covers 9 T cell receptor beta chains from one sample sequenced in a study of CD8 T cells in Susac syndrome. Reverse transcription of roughly 0.5 to 1 ug RNA was carried out with random hexamers. TCRdb used MiXCR to reprocess the immunoSEQ multiplex PCR reads, holding one entry per CDR3 protein. The sample includes around 100,000 distinct CDR3 sequences, nearly 97% of them seen just once. The sample taken for sequencing was CD8+ T cells from PBMCs. The receptors originated from a human donor with Susac syndrome.

The rearrangement joins TRBV2 to TRBJ1-2; tentative D call: TRBD1 (6 bases). CDR1 is SNHLY, CDR2 FYNNEI, per germline. CDR3 size: 13 residues. Trimming left V 4 bases short and J 5 bases short, with 11 bases between. This chain's CDR3 is CASSGSQGYGYTF. The CDR3 DNA is TGTGCCAGCAGTGGATCACAGGGATATGGCTACACCTTC. Drawing the rest from reference TRBV2 and TRBJ1-2, the complete variable domain is EPEVTQTPSHQVTQMGQEVILRCVPISNHLYFYWYRQILGQKVEFLVSFYNNEISEKSEIFDDQFSVERPDGSNFTLKIRSTKLEDSAMYFCASSGSQGYGYTFGSGTRLTVV.

The chain links TRBV25-1 to TRBJ2-1; maybe TRBD1 (6 bases). Germline values: CDR1 MGHDK, CDR2 SYGVNS. Trimming shortened V by 6 bases and J by 2 bases, and 8 bases separated the two germline ends. There are 13 residues in the CDR3. CDR3 loop: CASSRDTYNEQFF. CDR3 sequence (DNA): TGTGCCAGCAGCCGGGACACCTACAATGAGCAGTTCTTC. The variable domain in full, with the rest retrieved from reference TRBV25-1 and TRBJ2-1, is EADIYQTPRYLVIGTGKKITLECSQTMGHDKMYWYQQDPGMELHLIHYSYGVNSTEKGDLSSESTVSRIRTEHFPLTLESARPSHTSQYLCASSRDTYNEQFFGPGTRLTVL.

The sample holds one count of this clonotype. The chain is built from TRBV18 and TRBJ2-7; TRBD2 is a possible D gene (6 bases). The CDR3 has 14 amino acids. Deletions cut 6 bases from V and 3 bases from J, with 15 bases between. Per the germline V gene, CDR1 is KGHSH and CDR2 is LQKENI. Here the CDR3 DNA reads TGTGCCAGCTCCCACGACCTGGGGGGCTACGAGCAGTACTTC. It translates to CASSHDLGGYEQYF.

The sample holds one count of this clonotype. The V gene is TRBV14, the J gene TRBJ2-3; TRBD2 matches at 13 bases. V was pared by 6 bases and J by 4 bases, with 10 bases of the junction left unmatched. In germline, CDR1 is SGHDN, CDR2 FVKESK. This CDR3 is built from 17 residues. Here the CDR3 DNA reads TGTGCCAGCAGTCCGGGACTAGCGGGATTACTCGCAGATACGCAGTATTTT. It specifies CASSPGLAGLLADTQYF.

The chain joins TRBV12-3 or TRBV12-4 to TRBJ2-7; D may be TRBD1 (5 bases). The V and J ends lost 6 bases and 3 bases respectively, with 12 bases between them. CDR3 length equals 13 residues. The CDR3 loop is CASSSDTNYEQYF. The CDR3 DNA reads as TGTGCCAGCAGCTCGGACACAAACTACGAGCAGTACTTC.

The chain employs TRBV14 and TRBJ2-5, with D hard to call. Trimming took off 0 bases at V and 2 bases at J, with 7 bases between the two ends. The CDR3 totals 14 residues. Per germline, CDR1 SGHDN and CDR2 FVKESK. Written as DNA, the CDR3 is TGTGCCAGCAGCCAAGATCTCAGTCAAGAGACCCAGTACTTC. As protein: CASSQDLSQETQYF. The variable domain in full, with the rest retrieved from reference TRBV14 and TRBJ2-5, is EAGVTQFPSHSVIEKGQTVTLRCDPISGHDNLYWYRRVMGKEIKFLLHFVKESKQDESGMPNNRFLAERTGGTYSTLKVQPAELEDSGVYFCASSQDLSQETQYFGPGTRLLVL.

The rearrangement joins TRBV20-1 to TRBJ1-1, with 10 bases that match TRBD1. Germline V gene data show CDR1 as DFQATT and CDR2 as SNEGSKA (reference sequence). V dropped 4 bases and J dropped 2; count of bases not matched to a gene: 19. The CDR3 is made up of 19 amino acids. The DNA for the CDR3 is TGCAGTGCTACAGGGGTTCGACCGGGACAGGGGTCCGCCAACACTGAAGCTTTCTTT. Protein: CSATGVRPGQGSANTEAFF.

The chain couples TRBV2 to TRBJ2-5, with D possibly matching TRBD2 (5 bases). V lost 8 bases, J lost 5 bases, and 6 bases lay in between. Germline V lookup: CDR1 SNHLY, CDR2 FYNNEI. This CDR3 has 10 amino acids. CDR3 residues: CASGGETQYF. CDR3 in DNA: TGTGCCAGCGGCGGGGAGACCCAGTACTTC.

The CDR3 sequence: CASSLELADLSYNEQFF. DNA for the CDR3: TGTGCCAGCAGTTTAGAACTAGCGGACCTCTCCTACAATGAGCAGTTCTTC. This chain joins TRBV12-3 or TRBV12-4 and TRBJ2-1, with 8 bases fitting TRBD2. This CDR3 spans 17 amino acids. With V trimmed by 1 base and J by 0 bases, 5 bases remained unmatched.